Below, 3 T cell receptor beta chains from the same sample are listed, as sequenced in a study of control samples from healthy donors and cancer patients. Here immunoSEQ multiplex PCR was the method, and the copy in TCRdb shows in-frame clones only, minus some. The repertoire holds under 200,000 clones, with roughly 91% as singletons. The source material was blood. All receptors derive from a woman in her twenties or thirties in good health.

This clone was detected only a few times. This sequence joins TRBV5-1 and TRBJ2-1; 14 positions match TRBD2. Per the germline V gene, CDR1 is SGHRS and CDR2 is YFSETQ. CDR3 size: 19 residues. V lost 3 bases and J lost 5; bases outside the gene matches: 13. CDR3 nucleotide sequence: TGCGCCAGCAGCTCGACAGGGGGACTAGCGGGAGAGCGGGACAATGAGCAGTTCTTC. This gives the protein CASSSTGGLAGERDNEQFF. The full variable domain, with the rest looked up from reference TRBV5-1 and TRBJ2-1, is KAGVTQTPRYLIKTRGQQVTLSCSPISGHRSVSWYQQTPGQGLQFLFEYFSETQRNKGNFPGRFSGRQFSNSRSEMNVSTLELGDSALYLCASSSTGGLAGERDNEQFFGPGTRLTVL.

The chain combines TRBV4-1 with TRBJ2-7; 10 bases map to TRBD1. Germline V gene sequence: CDR1 MGHRA, CDR2 YSYEKL. The CDR3 loop spans 16 amino acids. The V and J ends lost 1 base and 0 bases, in that order; junction bases with no gene match: 3. CDR3 protein: CASSQARTGGSYEQYF. The CDR3 DNA reads as TGCGCCAGCAGCCAAGCCCGGACAGGGGGCTCCTACGAGCAGTACTTC.

This clone has just a few counts. Other DNA sequences in this sample translate to the same CDR3. The chain joins TRBV6-5 to TRBJ1-2; D ambiguous. The CDR3 runs to 11 residues. CDR1 and CDR2 from the germline V gene are MNHEY and SVGAGI. V dropped 6 bases and J dropped 0 bases, with 2 bases sitting between them. CDR3 sequence (DNA): TGTGCCAGCAGCACTAACTATGGCTACACCTTC. Its protein is CASSTNYGYTF.